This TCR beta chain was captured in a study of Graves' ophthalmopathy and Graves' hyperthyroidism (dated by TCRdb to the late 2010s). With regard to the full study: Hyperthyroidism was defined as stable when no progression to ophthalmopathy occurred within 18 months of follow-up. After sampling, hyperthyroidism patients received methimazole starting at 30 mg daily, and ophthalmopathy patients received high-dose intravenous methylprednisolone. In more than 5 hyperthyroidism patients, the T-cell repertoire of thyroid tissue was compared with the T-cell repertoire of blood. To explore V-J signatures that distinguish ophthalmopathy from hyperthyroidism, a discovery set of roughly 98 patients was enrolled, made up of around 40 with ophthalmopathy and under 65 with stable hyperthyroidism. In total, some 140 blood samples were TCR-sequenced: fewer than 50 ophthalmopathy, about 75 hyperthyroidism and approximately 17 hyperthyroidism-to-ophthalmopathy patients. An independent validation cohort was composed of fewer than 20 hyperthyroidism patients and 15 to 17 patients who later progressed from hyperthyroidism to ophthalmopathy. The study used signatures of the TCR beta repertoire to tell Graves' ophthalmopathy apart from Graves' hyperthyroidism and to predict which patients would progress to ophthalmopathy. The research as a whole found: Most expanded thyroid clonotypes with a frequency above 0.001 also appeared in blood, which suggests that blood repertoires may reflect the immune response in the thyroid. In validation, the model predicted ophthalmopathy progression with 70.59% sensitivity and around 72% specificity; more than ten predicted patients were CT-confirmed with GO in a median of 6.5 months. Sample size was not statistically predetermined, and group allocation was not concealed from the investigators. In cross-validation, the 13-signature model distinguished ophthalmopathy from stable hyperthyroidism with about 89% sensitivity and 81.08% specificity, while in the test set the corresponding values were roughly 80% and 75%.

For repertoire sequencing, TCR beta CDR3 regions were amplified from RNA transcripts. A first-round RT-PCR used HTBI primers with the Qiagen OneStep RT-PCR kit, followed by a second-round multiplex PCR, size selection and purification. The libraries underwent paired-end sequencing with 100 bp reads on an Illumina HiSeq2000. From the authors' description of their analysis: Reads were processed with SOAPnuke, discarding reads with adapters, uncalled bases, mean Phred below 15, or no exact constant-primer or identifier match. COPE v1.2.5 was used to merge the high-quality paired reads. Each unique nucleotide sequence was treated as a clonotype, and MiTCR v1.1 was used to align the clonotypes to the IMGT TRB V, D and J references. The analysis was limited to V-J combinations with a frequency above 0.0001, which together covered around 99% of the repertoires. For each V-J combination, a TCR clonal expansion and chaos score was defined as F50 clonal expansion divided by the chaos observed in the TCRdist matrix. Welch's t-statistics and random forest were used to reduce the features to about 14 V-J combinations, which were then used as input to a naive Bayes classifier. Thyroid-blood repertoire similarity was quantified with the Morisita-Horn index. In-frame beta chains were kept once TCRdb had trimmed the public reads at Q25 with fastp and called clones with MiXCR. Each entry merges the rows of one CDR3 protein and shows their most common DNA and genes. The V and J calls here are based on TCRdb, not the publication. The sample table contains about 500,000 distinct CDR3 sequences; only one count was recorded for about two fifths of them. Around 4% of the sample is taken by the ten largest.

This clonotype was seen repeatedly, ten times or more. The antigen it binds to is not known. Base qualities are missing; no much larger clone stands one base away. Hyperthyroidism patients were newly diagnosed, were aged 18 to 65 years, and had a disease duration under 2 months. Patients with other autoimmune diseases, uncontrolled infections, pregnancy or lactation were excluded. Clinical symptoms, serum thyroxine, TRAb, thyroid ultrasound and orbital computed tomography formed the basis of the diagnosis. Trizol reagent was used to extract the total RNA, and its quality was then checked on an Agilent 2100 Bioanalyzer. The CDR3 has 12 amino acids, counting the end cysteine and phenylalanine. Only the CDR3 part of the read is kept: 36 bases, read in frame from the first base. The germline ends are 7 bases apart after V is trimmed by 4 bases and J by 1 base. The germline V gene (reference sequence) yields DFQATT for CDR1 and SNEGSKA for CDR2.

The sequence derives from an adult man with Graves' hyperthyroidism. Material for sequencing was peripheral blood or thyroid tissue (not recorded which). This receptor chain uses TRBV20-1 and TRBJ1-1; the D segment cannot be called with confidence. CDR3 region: CSATWGNTEAFF. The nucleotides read TGCAGTGCTACCTGGGGGAACACTGAAGCTTTCTTT.